Following are 10 T cell receptor beta chains from one sample sequenced in a study of cytomegalovirus exposure and HLA in healthy donors. The PCR employed 60 Vbeta primers together with 13 Jbeta primers. Repertoires were generated with immunoSEQ multiplex PCR, while TCRdb's copy carries only in-frame clones and drops some. The sample lists some 150,000 clones; almost 80% were seen once. Sequencing used PBMCs. The receptors come from a woman in her fifties or sixties in good health and CMV-seronegative.

The gene calls are TRBV6-5 and TRBJ2-7; D uncertain. V lost 4 bases and J 5 bases, leaving 12 bases between the germline ends. CDR1 and CDR2 from the germline V gene are MNHEY and SVGAGI. The CDR3 spans 13 residues. The CDR3 sequence: CASSSGGLDEQYF. CDR3 DNA: TGTGCCAGCAGTTCCGGTGGTCTGGACGAGCAGTACTTC.

The genes are TRBV12-5 and TRBJ1-5; D unresolved. This CDR3 region has 13 residues. Germline lookup yields CDR1 LGHNT and CDR2 FRNRAP. With 7 bases removed from V and 7 bases from J, the gap between germline ends came to 14 bases. CDR3 amino acids: CASALREEQPQHF. CDR3 in DNA: TGTGCTAGTGCCCTAAGGGAGGAGCAGCCCCAGCATTTT. Together with reference TRBV12-5 and TRBJ1-5, the CDR3 gives the full variable domain: DARVTQTPRHKVTEMGQEVTMRCQPILGHNTVFWYRQTMMQGLELLAYFRNRAPLDDSGMPKDRFSAEMPDATLATLKIQPSEPRDSAVYFCASALREEQPQHFGDGTRLSIL.

The chain employs TRBV7-2 and TRBJ2-7, with TRBD2 identical over 14 bases. With V trimmed by 1 base and J by 7 bases, 12 bases remained unmatched. Germline CDR1 SGHTA, CDR2 FQGNSA. The CDR3 has 18 amino acids. The CDR3 region has the DNA TGTGCCAGCAGCTTAGTGTATAGACTAGCGGGAGGGCCAAGGGAGCAGTACTTC. Amino acid sequence: CASSLVYRLAGGPREQYF.

The gene calls are TRBV5-6 and TRBJ1-1, with 7 bases aligning to TRBD1. This CDR3 has 12 residues. CDR1 is SGHDT, CDR2 YYEEEE, per germline. With V trimmed by 3 bases and J by 6 bases, 2 bases remained unmatched. This CDR3 reads CASSSRGPEAFF. CDR3 nucleotide sequence: TGTGCCAGCAGCTCGAGGGGGCCTGAAGCTTTCTTT.

The chain recombines TRBV19 with TRBJ1-6, with D perhaps TRBD1 (5 bases). The V and J ends lost 3 bases and 9 bases respectively, with 12 bases between them. This CDR3 comprises 14 residues. Germline values: CDR1 LNHDA, CDR2 SQIVND (reference sequence). CDR3 protein: CASSMGPSVSPLHF. For the CDR3, the DNA is TGTGCCAGTAGTATGGGGCCCTCGGTTTCACCCCTCCACTTT.

The V and J genes are TRBV15 and TRBJ1-5; 7 bases align to TRBD1. Germline CDR1 LNHNV, CDR2 YYDKDF (reference sequence). The CDR3 covers 15 residues. J lost 5 bases, V lost 1 base, and 5 bases had no gene match. CDR3: CATSRVLDRDQPQHF. DNA for the CDR3: TGTGCCACCAGCAGAGTCCTAGACAGGGATCAGCCCCAGCATTTT.

V gene TRBV11-3 combines with J gene TRBJ2-1; D might be TRBD1 (5 bases). Germline assignment: CDR1 SGHNT and CDR2 YENEEA. The CDR3 consists of 19 residues. The ends were cut back, 2 bases at V and 5 bases at J, with 25 bases in the middle. The CDR3 sequence: CASSLFAHGHARVHNEQFF. The CDR3 nucleotides are TGTGCCAGCAGCTTATTCGCCCATGGTCACGCCAGGGTTCACAATGAGCAGTTCTTC.

The chain recombines TRBV19 with TRBJ1-4; tentative D call: TRBD1 (6 bases). CDR1 LNHDA and CDR2 SQIVND come from the germline V gene (reference sequence). The CDR3 sequence is 14 residues long. Deletions cut 6 bases from V and 8 bases from J, with 16 bases between. The CDR3 loop is CASRPGGRAEKLFF. The CDR3, as DNA: TGTGCCAGTAGACCTGGGGGCAGAGCGGAAAAACTGTTTTTT.

The J gene is TRBJ2-1, the V gene TRBV5-4, with 8 nucleotides matching TRBD2. CDR3 length: 15 residues. The ends lost 5 bases at V and 7 bases at J; junction bases unmatched: 11. From germline, CDR1 is SGHNT and CDR2 YYREEE (reference sequence). CDR3 region: CASSYGGAVGNEQFF. The CDR3 DNA reads as TGTGCCAGCAGTTACGGGGGGGCCGTCGGTAATGAGCAGTTCTTC.

The chain couples TRBV18 to TRBJ1-6; 10 nucleotides align to TRBD1. This CDR3 is built from 18 residues. Germline V gene data show CDR1 as KGHSH and CDR2 as LQKENI. J lost 10 bases, V lost 1 base, and 13 bases had no gene match. This CDR3 is CASSPQGLGQGVGSPLHF. The CDR3 DNA is TGTGCCAGCTCACCACAAGGGTTAGGACAGGGGGTCGGCTCACCCCTCCACTTT. Using reference TRBV18 and TRBJ1-6 for the parts outside the CDR3, the full variable domain is NAGVMQNPRHLVRRRGQEARLRCSPMKGHSHVYWYRQLPEEGLKFMVYLQKENIIDESGMPKERFSAEFPKEGPSILRIQQVVRGDSAAYFCASSPQGLGQGVGSPLHFGNGTRLTVT.